This is a list of T cell receptor beta chains from one sample in a study of blood T cell repertoires in COVID-19. Assay used: immunoSEQ multiplex PCR; TCRdb lists only in-frame clones, some missing. Of tens of thousands of clones listed, roughly 90% are singletons. The sample comprised peripheral blood. These receptor sequences come from a woman aged 80 or over with acute or convalescent COVID-19. The CDR3 runs from the conserved cysteine through the conserved F or W.

j_gene: TRBJ1-1; v_gene: TRBV5-5; CDR3aa: CASSFRGSRTEAFF
j_gene: TRBJ2-1; v_gene: TRBV25-1; CDR3aa: CATRNWAYNEQFF
j_gene: TRBJ2-2; v_gene: TRBV25-1; CDR3aa: CASSLDRGRAGELFF
j_gene: TRBJ1-2; v_gene: TRBV12-3/TRBV12-4; CDR3aa: CASGGHGYGYTF
j_gene: TRBJ1-2; v_gene: TRBV4-3; CDR3aa: CASSRTGGGYTF
j_gene: TRBJ2-7; v_gene: TRBV18; CDR3aa: CASSPTERQGVQYF
j_gene: TRBJ1-3; v_gene: TRBV6-5; CDR3aa: CASSRLSDRRIYF
j_gene: TRBJ2-5; v_gene: TRBV9; CDR3aa: CASNNGKEEETQYF
j_gene: TRBJ2-5; v_gene: TRBV5-1; CDR3aa: CASSLGTGQETQYF
j_gene: TRBJ1-5; v_gene: TRBV28; CDR3aa: CASSLGGIQPQHF
j_gene: TRBJ1-1; v_gene: TRBV12-3/TRBV12-4; CDR3aa: CASSRQNTEAFF
j_gene: TRBJ2-7; v_gene: TRBV6-2/TRBV6-3; CDR3aa: CASSGLAASDVHF
j_gene: TRBJ2-5; v_gene: TRBV6-5; CDR3aa: CASRQSYSRGETQYF
j_gene: TRBJ2-7; v_gene: TRBV6-5; CDR3aa: CASSPGTGVYEQYF
j_gene: TRBJ1-6; v_gene: TRBV30; CDR3aa: CAWSAVQGRSPLHF
j_gene: TRBJ1-2; v_gene: TRBV6-5; CDR3aa: CASSYSQGIDGYTF
j_gene: TRBJ2-1; v_gene: TRBV7-9; CDR3aa: CASRRSGSSYNEQFF
j_gene: TRBJ2-5; v_gene: TRBV6-2/TRBV6-3; CDR3aa: CASSYDALAGEETQYF
j_gene: TRBJ2-1; v_gene: TRBV20-1; CDR3aa: CSASAGGLNEQFF
j_gene: TRBJ2-3; v_gene: TRBV7-8; CDR3aa: CASVRGVPTSTDTQYF
j_gene: TRBJ2-1; v_gene: TRBV3-1/TRBV3-2; CDR3aa: CASSQGPQGTYNEQFF
j_gene: TRBJ1-1; v_gene: TRBV3-1/TRBV3-2; CDR3aa: CASSQDLGQANTEAFF
j_gene: TRBJ2-1; v_gene: TRBV6-6; CDR3aa: CASKAGGRNEQFF
j_gene: TRBJ1-4; v_gene: TRBV30; CDR3aa: CAWSVRGPSEKLFF
j_gene: TRBJ2-5; v_gene: TRBV11-2; CDR3aa: CASSLVTGETQYF
j_gene: TRBJ2-2; v_gene: TRBV7-3; CDR3aa: CASSLVGSGELFF
j_gene: TRBJ2-7; v_gene: TRBV29-1; CDR3aa: CSVGTGQGAYEQYF
j_gene: TRBJ2-7; v_gene: TRBV6-5; CDR3aa: CASRFSGTKEQYF
j_gene: TRBJ2-3; v_gene: TRBV6-5; CDR3aa: CASSPTADTQYF
j_gene: TRBJ1-5; v_gene: TRBV3-1/TRBV3-2; CDR3aa: CASSQAGENQPQHF
j_gene: TRBJ2-3; v_gene: TRBV2; CDR3aa: CASSFGLGGTDTQYF
j_gene: TRBJ1-3; v_gene: TRBV7-9; CDR3aa: CASSTRGQAISGNTIYF
j_gene: TRBJ2-7; v_gene: TRBV5-1; CDR3aa: CASSFGLYEQYF
j_gene: TRBJ2-3; v_gene: TRBV15; CDR3aa: CATSRRLAGRSDTQYF
j_gene: TRBJ1-4; v_gene: TRBV18; CDR3aa: CASSSRQGGNEKLFF
j_gene: TRBJ2-3; v_gene: TRBV7-2; CDR3aa: CASSGTSGGAGTQYF
j_gene: TRBJ2-5; v_gene: TRBV4-1; CDR3aa: CASSQEPGETQYF
j_gene: TRBJ1-4; v_gene: TRBV28; CDR3aa: CASRPSGQTFQLFF
j_gene: TRBJ2-3; v_gene: TRBV4-2; CDR3aa: CASSKTDRGTDTQYF
j_gene: TRBJ2-3; v_gene: TRBV3-1/TRBV3-2; CDR3aa: CASSQEPRAGDTQYF
j_gene: TRBJ1-5; v_gene: TRBV25-1; CDR3aa: CASSDPQEGKPQHF
j_gene: TRBJ2-5; v_gene: TRBV19; CDR3aa: CASSMRGRGAETQYF
j_gene: TRBJ2-6; v_gene: TRBV3-1/TRBV3-2; CDR3aa: CASSQERTGYSGANVLTF
j_gene: TRBJ2-2; v_gene: TRBV4-3; CDR3aa: CASSQEPGLMDTGELFF
j_gene: TRBJ2-3; v_gene: TRBV5-6; CDR3aa: CASSFRTDTDTQYF
j_gene: TRBJ2-7; v_gene: TRBV30; CDR3aa: CAWSQDGLRGSGEQYF
j_gene: TRBJ2-7; v_gene: TRBV3-1/TRBV3-2; CDR3aa: CASSRGNEQYF
j_gene: TRBJ2-7; v_gene: TRBV30; CDR3aa: CAWRRRDRDHYEQYF
j_gene: TRBJ2-7; v_gene: TRBV5-1; CDR3aa: CASSRTGQGDYEQYF
j_gene: TRBJ2-3; v_gene: TRBV6-6; CDR3aa: CASGRKLAGEPDTQYF
j_gene: TRBJ1-3; v_gene: TRBV3-1/TRBV3-2; CDR3aa: CASSHRTDSGNRGDTIYF
j_gene: TRBJ2-7; v_gene: TRBV19; CDR3aa: CASSSRVREQYF
j_gene: TRBJ1-6; v_gene: TRBV9; CDR3aa: CASSDRVNSPLHF
j_gene: TRBJ2-5; v_gene: TRBV7-2; CDR3aa: CASSTPTSGVETQYF
j_gene: TRBJ2-3; v_gene: TRBV19; CDR3aa: CASSLRRQGGQTDTQYF
j_gene: TRBJ2-4; v_gene: TRBV3-1/TRBV3-2; CDR3aa: CASSQGYRSGDIQYF
j_gene: TRBJ1-5; v_gene: TRBV19; CDR3aa: CASSMVAGGQPQHF